This paragraph reports one T cell receptor beta chain. What this receptor recognizes is not known. Base qualities were left out, and no much larger clone turns up one base away. Per the publication, the time point label means: 24 weeks on oral tofacitinib. This specimen's treatment or condition label, interpreted: oral pan-JAK inhibitor, 5-10 mg twice daily. Lesional scalp punch biopsies and peripheral blood were obtained from alopecia areata patients. PBMCs were isolated by density centrifugation and stained for CD3, CD4 and CD8, and CD4+ and CD8+ T cells were sorted on a FACSAria. This sample was included in a study of CD8+ T cells in alopecia areata (dated by TCRdb to the late 2010s). Broadly, across the study: Treated patients were enrolled in an open-label pilot trial of oral tofacitinib, 5 to 10 mg twice daily, for moderate-to-severe alopecia areata. TCRbeta CDR3 regions were amplified by immunoSEQ multiplex PCR using 35 Vbeta forward and 13 Jbeta reverse primers. High-throughput TCRbeta sequencing was used to examine T cell clonal expansion in alopecia areata in both the C3H/HeJ mouse model and human patients. Tofacitinib-treated patients had biopsies at baseline and at 4 and 24 weeks of treatment, with a later scalp biopsy in several patients. The SALT score, which quantifies the percentage of affected scalp surface area, was used to measure disease severity in treated patients. RNA came from the PAXgene miRNA kit for fixed scalp, the miRNeasy kit for PBMCs, and the RNeasy kit for mouse skin. In humans, TCRbeta sequencing was performed on scalp tissue and on sorted CD4+ and CD8+ peripheral blood T cells from healthy controls and from patients with patchy or totalis/universalis alopecia areata. Tofacitinib was administered for 6 to 18 months, and 6 months of follow-up off drug were then conducted to assess delayed response and recurrence. Clonality in the scalp was compared among normal scalp (n=4), patchy alopecia areata scalp (n=8), and alopecia totalis/universalis scalp (n=8).

The library was obtained by the immunoSEQ multiplex PCR assay. RNA was extracted from all samples and reverse transcribed into cDNA, which served as template for TCR sequencing. SuperScript III was used to make first-strand cDNA, primed with a 2:1 mix of oligo-dT and random hexamers. A synthetic immune receptor repertoire was used to measure amplification bias, and any remaining bias was corrected computationally. The paper's processing steps were these. Raw reads were preprocessed to remove errors, and CDR3 was defined according to IMGT conventions as the region from the conserved cysteine to phenylalanine. Clonality was computed as 1 minus the Shannon entropy, with the entropy normalized by log2 of the number of productive unique TCRs. Scalp TCRbeta sequences were cross-referenced with sorted blood CD4 and CD8 repertoires so that the CD4 or CD8 identity of scalp clones could be inferred. TCRdb's version of the immuneACCESS table is confined to in-frame rearrangements and falls short of the full clone set. An unresolved V gene accounts for under half of the shortfall where checked; the remainder is of unknown origin. V, J and clone size derive from that table, while D and trimming were established from the DNA sequence. This sample holds about 110,000 clones; 84% were observed only once. The leading ten clones occupy over 20% of the sample.

Beyond this particular receptor, the publication reports: Unlike mouse skin, which is dominated by gammadelta T cells, normal human skin has resident alphabeta T cells that are also sequenced, and this complicates analysis of the scalp TCR repertoire. Shared TCR sequences between patients were less evident than in mice, which may be partly attributable to HLA diversity in the patient population. Tofacitinib significantly decreased scalp clonality and the number of expanded CD8+ clones among the top 100 scalp clones. Lesional scalp, especially in alopecia totalis/universalis, showed higher clonality and more expanded CD8+ clones than normal scalp, suggesting antigenic drive. Many expanded lesional clones were found to persist in scalp and blood during tofacitinib treatment, and relapse after treatment cessation may be partly explained by this persistence. Because the treated cohort was small and included a single nonresponder, larger studies are needed to assess links between baseline CD8+ expansion and response.

The source was CD8+ T cells sorted from blood, collected at week 24, from a patient treated with tofacitinib. The receptor was isolated from a human donor with alopecia areata.

The base sequence is TGTGCCAGCAGCTTAGGGCTCACTGAAGCTTTCTTT. Its translation is CASSLGLTEAFF. The rearranged chain carries TRBV7-9 and TRBJ1-1; confidence is insufficient to name the D gene. The germline V gene (reference sequence) provides CDR1 SEHNR and CDR2 FQNEAQ. Taken from cysteine to phenylalanine, the CDR3 has 12 residues. Only CDR3 DNA remains: 36 bases, in frame from the first base. The V end loses 1 base and the J end loses 4 bases, and a stretch of 4 bases separates them.